This T cell receptor (beta chain) was recorded in a study of T cells in localized non-small cell lung cancer. Some clones are missing from TCRdb's copy, which holds only in-frame ones; the method was immunoSEQ multiplex PCR. The table includes roughly 38,000 clones, roughly 88% detected once. The study's findings and limits: Higher T cell density in the blood was associated with longer overall survival, whereas higher adjacent-lung clonality associated with shorter survival. Tumor showed lower T cell clonality than uninvolved adjacent lung, where it was highest. In adjacent lung appeared a median around 59 of the top 100 tumor clones. As only one tumor region underwent sequencing, heterogeneity remains possible.

A remark on this clone: Its target is unknown.

The ends were cut back, 1 base at V and 7 bases at J, with 14 bases in the middle. This CDR3 is built from 15 residues. CDR1 and CDR2 (germline): SGHTA, FQGNSA. The chain uses TRBV7-2 and TRBJ1-3; D not resolved. The origin of this receptor is a male donor older than 55 with stage II lung adenocarcinoma. The sample in question was peripheral blood mononuclear cells, obtained before any cancer treatment. The CDR3 spells CASSLVSSTRNTIYF. In nucleotides, the CDR3 is TGTGCCAGCAGCTTAGTATCGTCAACGAGGAACACCATATATTTT. The whole variable domain, remainder taken from reference TRBV7-2 and TRBJ1-3, is GAGVSQSPSNKVTEKGKDVELRCDPISGHTALYWYRQSLGQGLEFLIYFQGNSAPDKSGLPSDRFSAERTGGSVSTLTIQRTQQEDSAVYLCASSLVSSTRNTIYFGEGSWLTVV.